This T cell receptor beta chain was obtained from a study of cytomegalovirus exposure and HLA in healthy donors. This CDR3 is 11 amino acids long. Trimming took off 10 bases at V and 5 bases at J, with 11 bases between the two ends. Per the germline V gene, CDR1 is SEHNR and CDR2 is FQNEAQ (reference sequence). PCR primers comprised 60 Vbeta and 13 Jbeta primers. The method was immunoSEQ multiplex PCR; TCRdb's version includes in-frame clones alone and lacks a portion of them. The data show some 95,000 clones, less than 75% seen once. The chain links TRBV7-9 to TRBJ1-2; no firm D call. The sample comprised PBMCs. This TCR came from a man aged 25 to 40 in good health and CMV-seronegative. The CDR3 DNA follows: TGTGCCACCGACTTATTTTATGGCTACACCTTC. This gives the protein CATDLFYGYTF.